This is a list of T cell receptor beta chains from one sample in a study of T cells in pancreatic ductal adenocarcinoma. The table came from immunoSEQ multiplex PCR; TCRdb's copy has only in-frame clones and leaves some out. This table has roughly 100,000 clones, nearly 95% appearing once. The sample was PBMCs. All receptors derive from a human donor with pancreatic ductal adenocarcinoma. Each CDR3 is given with its conserved first and last residue. A D gene is named only where the DNA matches it firmly. Only part of the rows carry a size: once, few, many, or a class if the clone is expanded.

abundance: -; d_gene: -; v_gene: TRBV2; len: 13; j_gene: TRBJ2-5; CDR3aa: CASSGLSVETQYF; CDR3nt: TGTGCCAGCAGTGGTTTGTCGGTAGAGACCCAGTACTTC
abundance: -; d_gene: -; v_gene: TRBV2; len: 13; j_gene: TRBJ1-4; CDR3aa: CASREVRGEKLFF; CDR3nt: TGTGCCAGCCGGGAGGTTAGGGGTGAAAAACTGTTTTTT
abundance: -; d_gene: TRBD1; v_gene: TRBV7-2; len: 14; j_gene: TRBJ2-7; CDR3aa: CASSRQGGAGEQYF; CDR3nt: TGTGCCAGCAGCCGACAGGGGGGGGCGGGGGAGCAGTACTTC
abundance: -; d_gene: -; v_gene: TRBV7-9; len: 14; j_gene: TRBJ1-2; CDR3aa: CASSLAGGAEGYTF; CDR3nt: TGTGCCAGCAGCTTAGCGGGCGGGGCGGAAGGCTACACCTTC
abundance: -; d_gene: TRBD1; v_gene: TRBV5-1; len: 17; j_gene: TRBJ1-3; CDR3aa: CASSSNSGTVDGNTIYF; CDR3nt: TGCGCCAGCAGCTCAAATTCCGGGACAGTCGATGGAAACACCATATATTTT
abundance: -; d_gene: -; v_gene: TRBV28; len: 14; j_gene: TRBJ1-5; CDR3aa: CASRAGGSNQPQHF; CDR3nt: TGTGCCAGCAGGGCTGGGGGGAGCAATCAGCCCCAGCATTTT
abundance: -; d_gene: TRBD2; v_gene: TRBV5-1; len: 17; j_gene: TRBJ2-3; CDR3aa: CASSKAGVGEGPDTQYF; CDR3nt: TGCGCCAGCAGCAAAGCGGGGGTGGGTGAAGGGCCAGATACGCAGTATTTT
abundance: -; d_gene: TRBD1; v_gene: TRBV5-1; len: 16; j_gene: TRBJ1-2; CDR3aa: CASSLGTIADREGYTF; CDR3nt: TGCGCCAGCAGCTTGGGGACGATTGCTGACAGGGAAGGCTACACCTTC
abundance: -; d_gene: -; v_gene: TRBV18; len: 14; j_gene: TRBJ2-5; CDR3aa: CASSPPLGRETQYF; CDR3nt: TGTGCCAGCTCACCACCCCTGGGCCGGGAGACCCAGTACTTC
abundance: -; d_gene: TRBD1; v_gene: TRBV6-6; len: 16; j_gene: TRBJ2-5; CDR3aa: CASSWGQRRRTETQYF; CDR3nt: TGTGCCAGCAGTTGGGGACAGCGCAGAAGGACAGAGACCCAGTACTTC
abundance: -; d_gene: TRBD1; v_gene: TRBV11-2; len: 15; j_gene: TRBJ1-2; CDR3aa: CASSSYRGPYYGYTF; CDR3nt: TGTGCCAGCAGCTCCTACAGGGGGCCGTACTATGGCTACACCTTC
abundance: -; d_gene: -; v_gene: TRBV28; len: 15; j_gene: TRBJ1-5; CDR3aa: CASSLVQYSNQPQHF; CDR3nt: TGTGCCAGCAGTTTAGTACAGTATAGCAATCAGCCCCAGCATTTT
abundance: -; d_gene: -; v_gene: TRBV5-5; len: 14; j_gene: TRBJ1-5; CDR3aa: CASSLGQSNQPQHF; CDR3nt: TGTGCCAGCAGCTTGGGACAGAGCAATCAGCCCCAGCATTTT
abundance: -; d_gene: -; v_gene: TRBV5-4; len: 12; j_gene: TRBJ2-5; CDR3aa: CASSLSGETQYF; CDR3nt: TGTGCCAGCAGCTTGTCGGGGGAGACCCAGTACTTC
abundance: -; d_gene: TRBD2; v_gene: TRBV6-6; len: 14; j_gene: TRBJ2-1; CDR3aa: CASTRAGGENEQFF; CDR3nt: TGTGCCAGCACCCGAGCGGGAGGGGAGAATGAGCAGTTCTTC
abundance: -; d_gene: -; v_gene: TRBV5-1; len: 14; j_gene: TRBJ2-3; CDR3aa: CASSLAETTDTQYF; CDR3nt: TGCGCCAGCAGCTTGGCGGAGACCACAGATACGCAGTATTTT
abundance: -; d_gene: TRBD2; v_gene: TRBV4-2; len: 14; j_gene: TRBJ2-4; CDR3aa: CASSQETSPNIQYF; CDR3nt: TGTGCCAGCAGCCAAGAGACTAGCCCTAACATTCAGTACTTC
abundance: -; d_gene: -; v_gene: TRBV6-5; len: 14; j_gene: TRBJ2-2; CDR3aa: CASYLRRGIGELFF; CDR3nt: TGTGCCAGCTACCTTCGAAGGGGGATCGGGGAGCTGTTTTTT
abundance: -; d_gene: -; v_gene: TRBV6-5; len: 12; j_gene: TRBJ2-5; CDR3aa: CASSSAEETQYF; CDR3nt: TGTGCCAGCAGTTCGGCGGAAGAGACCCAGTACTTC
abundance: -; d_gene: -; v_gene: TRBV5-1; len: 15; j_gene: TRBJ2-5; CDR3aa: CASSLASAGQETQYF; CDR3nt: TGCGCCAGCAGCTTGGCCTCGGCGGGCCAAGAGACCCAGTACTTC
abundance: few; d_gene: -; v_gene: TRBV5-4; len: 14; j_gene: TRBJ1-1; CDR3aa: CASSSTLKNTEAFF; CDR3nt: TGTGCCAGCAGCTCGACACTTAAGAACACTGAAGCTTTCTTT
abundance: -; d_gene: TRBD2; v_gene: TRBV30; len: 13; j_gene: TRBJ2-5; CDR3aa: CARAGAPQETQYF; CDR3nt: TGTGCCCGAGCGGGAGCCCCCCAAGAGACCCAGTACTTC
abundance: -; d_gene: TRBD2; v_gene: TRBV4-1; len: 17; j_gene: TRBJ2-6; CDR3aa: CASSLLAGVPGANVLTF; CDR3nt: TGCGCCAGCAGCCTCCTAGCGGGAGTCCCTGGGGCCAACGTCCTGACTTTC
abundance: -; d_gene: -; v_gene: TRBV4-1; len: 15; j_gene: TRBJ2-5; CDR3aa: CASSPDERIQETQYF; CDR3nt: TGCGCCAGCAGCCCTGACGAGCGGATCCAAGAGACCCAGTACTTC
abundance: -; d_gene: -; v_gene: TRBV6-7; len: 17; j_gene: TRBJ2-2; CDR3aa: CASSYSRSSRIAGELFF; CDR3nt: TGTGCCAGCAGTTACTCGAGGAGCTCGCGAATCGCCGGGGAGCTGTTTTTT
abundance: -; d_gene: TRBD2; v_gene: TRBV5-4; len: 15; j_gene: TRBJ2-3; CDR3aa: CASSFTLAGTDTQYF; CDR3nt: TGTGCCAGCAGCTTCACACTAGCGGGCACAGATACGCAGTATTTT
abundance: -; d_gene: -; v_gene: TRBV7-9; len: 13; j_gene: TRBJ2-7; CDR3aa: CASSPEGRNEQYF; CDR3nt: TGTGCCAGCAGCCCGGAGGGGAGGAACGAGCAGTACTTC
abundance: -; d_gene: -; v_gene: TRBV27; len: 12; j_gene: TRBJ1-4; CDR3aa: CASQGINEKLFF; CDR3nt: TGTGCCAGTCAGGGGATTAATGAAAAACTGTTTTTT
abundance: once; d_gene: TRBD1; v_gene: TRBV28; len: 16; j_gene: TRBJ1-4; CDR3aa: CASSSDRGSTNEKLFF; CDR3nt: TGTGCCAGCAGTTCGGACAGGGGCTCGACTAATGAAAAACTGTTTTTT
abundance: -; d_gene: -; v_gene: TRBV7-8; len: 11; j_gene: TRBJ2-1; CDR3aa: CASSFSYEQFF; CDR3nt: TGTGCCAGCAGCTTTTCTTATGAGCAGTTCTTC
abundance: -; d_gene: TRBD1; v_gene: TRBV6-6; len: 16; j_gene: TRBJ1-3; CDR3aa: CASSLGQAQSGNTIYF; CDR3nt: TGTGCCAGCAGTCTGGGACAGGCCCAGTCTGGAAACACCATATATTTT
abundance: few; d_gene: TRBD1; v_gene: TRBV27; len: 13; j_gene: TRBJ2-1; CDR3aa: CASSSMDRAFGFF; CDR3nt: TGTGCCAGCAGTTCAATGGACAGGGCCTTTGGGTTCTTC
abundance: -; d_gene: TRBD2; v_gene: TRBV5-1; len: 13; j_gene: TRBJ2-7; CDR3aa: CASSQQRGYEQYF; CDR3nt: TGCGCCAGCAGCCAGCAGCGGGGTTACGAGCAGTACTTC
abundance: once; d_gene: -; v_gene: TRBV6-7; len: 13; j_gene: TRBJ2-1; CDR3aa: CASYQGWANEQFF; CDR3nt: TGTGCCAGCTATCAGGGGTGGGCCAATGAGCAGTTCTTC
abundance: -; d_gene: -; v_gene: TRBV7-2; len: 15; j_gene: TRBJ1-5; CDR3aa: CASSLVEGSNQPQHF; CDR3nt: TGTGCCAGCAGCTTAGTGGAGGGAAGCAATCAGCCCCAGCATTTT
abundance: -; d_gene: -; v_gene: TRBV5-8; len: 15; j_gene: TRBJ2-1; CDR3aa: CASSLWTRGANEQFF; CDR3nt: TGTGCCAGCAGCTTGTGGACCAGGGGCGCCAATGAGCAGTTCTTC
abundance: -; d_gene: TRBD2; v_gene: TRBV30; len: 14; j_gene: TRBJ2-1; CDR3aa: CAWRGGRGGNEQFF; CDR3nt: TGTGCCTGGAGGGGCGGGAGAGGTGGGAATGAGCAGTTCTTC
abundance: once; d_gene: -; v_gene: TRBV5-1; len: 14; j_gene: TRBJ1-1; CDR3aa: CASSFRGEGTEAFF; CDR3nt: TGCGCCAGCAGCTTCAGGGGTGAGGGGACTGAAGCTTTCTTT
abundance: -; d_gene: TRBD2; v_gene: TRBV6-5; len: 15; j_gene: TRBJ2-3; CDR3aa: CASLPPGGSTDTQYF; CDR3nt: TGTGCCAGCCTACCTCCGGGGGGAAGCACAGATACGCAGTATTTT
abundance: -; d_gene: -; v_gene: TRBV5-1; len: 13; j_gene: TRBJ1-3; CDR3aa: CASSLSSGNTIYF; CDR3nt: TGCGCCAGCAGTCTGAGTTCTGGAAACACCATATATTTT
abundance: -; d_gene: TRBD2; v_gene: TRBV6-1; len: 14; j_gene: TRBJ2-7; CDR3aa: CASLAGGLPYEQYF; CDR3nt: TGTGCCAGCCTGGCGGGAGGGCTCCCCTACGAGCAGTACTTC
abundance: -; d_gene: TRBD2; v_gene: TRBV28; len: 16; j_gene: TRBJ2-7; CDR3aa: CASSPHLGGRQYEQYF; CDR3nt: TGTGCCAGCAGTCCCCATCTGGGCGGGAGACAGTATGAGCAGTACTTC
abundance: -; d_gene: -; v_gene: TRBV30; len: 13; j_gene: TRBJ1-5; CDR3aa: CAWSVQESQPQHF; CDR3nt: TGTGCCTGGAGTGTACAGGAGAGTCAGCCCCAGCATTTT
abundance: -; d_gene: -; v_gene: TRBV19; len: 15; j_gene: TRBJ2-1; CDR3aa: CASSMVASSYNEQFF; CDR3nt: TGTGCCAGTAGTATGGTAGCTAGCTCCTACAATGAGCAGTTCTTC
abundance: -; d_gene: -; v_gene: TRBV18; len: 11; j_gene: TRBJ1-2; CDR3aa: CATEWNYGYTF; CDR3nt: TGTGCCACTGAGTGGAACTATGGCTACACCTTC
abundance: once; d_gene: -; v_gene: TRBV6-5; len: 13; j_gene: TRBJ2-7; CDR3aa: CASTGQGYYEQYF; CDR3nt: TGTGCCAGCACCGGGCAGGGATACTACGAGCAGTACTTC
abundance: -; d_gene: -; v_gene: TRBV18; len: 14; j_gene: TRBJ2-1; CDR3aa: CASSKGTLRNEQFF; CDR3nt: TGTGCCAGCTCAAAGGGGACATTACGCAATGAGCAGTTCTTC
abundance: -; d_gene: TRBD2; v_gene: TRBV19; len: 24; j_gene: TRBJ2-2; CDR3aa: CASSIVWDRGPKGLAGAHTGELFF; CDR3nt: TGTGCCAGTAGTATAGTGTGGGACAGGGGGCCTAAGGGACTAGCGGGAGCTCACACCGGGGAGCTGTTTTTT
abundance: -; d_gene: -; v_gene: TRBV10-2; len: 14; j_gene: TRBJ2-3; CDR3aa: CASSSHDTADTQYF; CDR3nt: TGCGCCAGCAGTTCCCACGACACCGCCGATACGCAGTATTTT
abundance: -; d_gene: TRBD2; v_gene: TRBV4-2; len: 15; j_gene: TRBJ2-5; CDR3aa: CASSRGASGQETQYF; CDR3nt: TGTGCCAGCAGTCGAGGGGCTAGCGGACAAGAGACCCAGTACTTC
abundance: -; d_gene: TRBD1; v_gene: TRBV6-8; len: 14; j_gene: TRBJ1-1; CDR3aa: CASSGGTENTEAFF; CDR3nt: TGTGCCAGCAGTGGCGGGACAGAGAACACTGAAGCTTTCTTT
abundance: -; d_gene: TRBD2; v_gene: TRBV25-1; len: 16; j_gene: TRBJ2-7; CDR3aa: CASSEWRSGRAFEQYF; CDR3nt: TGTGCCAGCAGTGAATGGCGGAGCGGGAGGGCCTTCGAGCAGTACTTC
abundance: -; d_gene: -; v_gene: TRBV30; len: 13; j_gene: TRBJ1-2; CDR3aa: CACSRGGGLGYTF; CDR3nt: TGTGCCTGCAGCCGGGGAGGGGGTCTTGGCTACACCTTC
abundance: -; d_gene: TRBD2; v_gene: TRBV19; len: 15; j_gene: TRBJ2-5; CDR3aa: CASSSTSGIQETQYF; CDR3nt: TGTGCCAGTAGTAGCACTAGCGGGATCCAAGAGACCCAGTACTTC
abundance: -; d_gene: -; v_gene: TRBV4-1; len: 18; j_gene: TRBJ2-5; CDR3aa: CASSQDWGPAGGGETQYF; CDR3nt: TGCGCCAGCAGCCAAGATTGGGGGCCGGCAGGGGGAGGAGAGACCCAGTACTTC
abundance: -; d_gene: TRBD1; v_gene: TRBV2; len: 18; j_gene: TRBJ1-2; CDR3aa: CASSGWGTGGPTGYGYTF; CDR3nt: TGTGCCAGCAGTGGATGGGGGACAGGAGGTCCTACTGGCTATGGCTACACCTTC
abundance: -; d_gene: TRBD2; v_gene: TRBV2; len: 19; j_gene: TRBJ2-3; CDR3aa: CASSRIIGLAGGPSDTQYF; CDR3nt: TGTGCCAGCAGTCGAATAATTGGACTAGCGGGAGGGCCCTCAGATACGCAGTATTTT
abundance: once; d_gene: -; v_gene: TRBV25-1; len: 15; j_gene: TRBJ2-7; CDR3aa: CASSDYAGLSDEQYF; CDR3nt: TGTGCCAGCAGTGACTATGCAGGGCTATCCGACGAGCAGTACTTC
abundance: once; d_gene: TRBD1; v_gene: TRBV7-9; len: 15; j_gene: TRBJ1-1; CDR3aa: CASSLFGTGTTEAFF; CDR3nt: TGTGCCAGCAGCTTATTTGGGACAGGGACCACTGAAGCTTTCTTT